This T cell receptor (beta chain) was retrieved from a study of blood T cell repertoires in COVID-19. Study-level background: From the United States, Italy and Spain came samples of acute and convalescent COVID-19. T cells, B-cell-depleted T cells, or PBMCs provided the cDNA or gDNA that served as material.

The ends were cut back, 7 bases at V and 2 bases at J, with 11 bases in the middle. CDR3 size: 13 residues. As processed by the authors: Amplification with reference gene primers provided the estimates of nucleated cell counts. Assay: immunoSEQ multiplex PCR; the TCRdb copy retains only in-frame clones and omits some. V and J calls plus clone size are reproduced from that table; the DNA served to infer D and trimming. This sample yields around 100,000 clones, of which more than 75% are seen a single time; more than 3% belongs to the top ten. What was sequenced was peripheral blood. This rearrangement joins TRBV12-3 or TRBV12-4 to TRBJ1-2; D is unclear. The sequence came from a man in his forties with acute or convalescent COVID-19. CDR3 region: CASTRTINYGYTF. CDR3 nucleotide sequence: TGTGCCAGCACTCGCACTATAAACTATGGCTACACCTTC.